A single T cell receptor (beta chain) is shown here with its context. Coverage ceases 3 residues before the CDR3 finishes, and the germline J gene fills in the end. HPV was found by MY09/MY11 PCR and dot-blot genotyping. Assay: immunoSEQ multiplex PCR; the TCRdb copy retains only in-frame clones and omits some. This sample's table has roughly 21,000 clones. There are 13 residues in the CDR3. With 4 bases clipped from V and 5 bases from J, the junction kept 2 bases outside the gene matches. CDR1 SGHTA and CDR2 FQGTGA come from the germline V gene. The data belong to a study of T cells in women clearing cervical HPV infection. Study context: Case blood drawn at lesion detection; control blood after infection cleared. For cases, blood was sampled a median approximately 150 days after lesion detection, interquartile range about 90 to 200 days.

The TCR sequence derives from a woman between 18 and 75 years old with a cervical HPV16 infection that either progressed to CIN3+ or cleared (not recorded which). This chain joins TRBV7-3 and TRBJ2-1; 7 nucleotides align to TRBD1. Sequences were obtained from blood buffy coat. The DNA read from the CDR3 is TGTGCCAGCAGCTCGGGACAGAACAATGAG. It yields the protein CASSSGQNNE. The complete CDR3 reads CASSSGQNNEQFF.